This T cell receptor beta chain stems from a study of regulatory and conventional T cells in RAG deficiency. Whole-study findings and limits: Shorter CDR3s in all patient subsets; >90% Treg-Tconv overlap in Omenn. Shannon entropy fell and Simpson indices rose in RAG-deficient patients.

The sorted conventional CD4+ T cells were CD25-low and CD127-high, with genomic DNA sequenced. The protocol was immunoSEQ multiplex PCR, while the TCRdb copy is restricted to in-frame clones and leaves out a portion. Found here are approximately 48,000 clones, about 87% of them singletons; the top ten hold roughly 0.5%. Concerning this clone: Its target is unknown.

The same data also went into a second study, on regulatory T cells. That study reports: The PCR used 52 TRBV and 13 TRBJ primers. Patient repertoires had restricted TRB V-J pairs and skewed V and J usage, most in Tregs.

The sequencing input was CD4+ effector T cells sorted from blood. The sequence was collected from a human donor in good health.

The CDR3 is CASSFRGKLQGREQYF. In nucleotides, the CDR3 is TGTGCCAGCAGCTTTCGAGGAAAACTACAGGGTAGAGAGCAGTACTTC. The chain couples TRBV5-4 to TRBJ2-7; D may be TRBD1 (6 bases). Trimming pared 2 bases from V and 7 bases from J, leaving 22 bases between. The CDR3 runs to 16 residues. Germline V gives CDR1 SGHNT, CDR2 YYREEE (reference sequence).